These 6 T cell receptor beta chains were all obtained from the same sample, sequenced in a study of PD-L1 blockade in urothelial cancer. TCRdb's copy holds only in-frame clones and misses some; the assay was immunoSEQ multiplex PCR. This sample has 56,000 or so clones, with 65% to 90% found just once. Described time point: pretreatment peripheral blood. This material consisted of PBMCs, taken around atezolizumab (anti-PD-L1) treatment. The receptors come from a man in his sixties or seventies with urothelial cancer.

This chain uses TRBV4-1 with TRBJ2-1, with 9 bases that match TRBD2. This CDR3 spans 17 amino acids. Germline values: CDR1 MGHRA, CDR2 YSYEKL. V gave up 0 bases and J gave up 2 bases; unmatched junction bases: 5. CDR3 in amino acids: CASSQEGQREAYNEQFF. CDR3 DNA: TGCGCCAGCAGCCAAGAGGGTCAGCGGGAGGCCTACAATGAGCAGTTCTTC.

The chain employs TRBV7-3 and TRBJ2-2; tentative D call: TRBD2 (5 bases). CDR1 is SGHTA, CDR2 FQGTGA, per germline. V was cut by 8 bases and J by 3 bases, with 10 bases left in between. The CDR3 loop spans 13 amino acids. Here the CDR3 reads CASDGEHTGELFF. The CDR3 DNA reads TGTGCCAGCGACGGGGAACACACCGGGGAGCTGTTTTTT.

Comments on this clone: A much larger clone lies a single base off, so this may be a read error. The chain is built from TRBV11-3 and TRBJ2-1; 13 bases are shared with TRBD2. The CDR3 has 15 amino acids. CDR1 and CDR2 from the germline V gene are SGHNT and YENEEA. After removal of 1 base from V and 9 bases from J, the junction contained 3 bases not matched to a gene. CDR3 sequence reads: CASSLGTSGSTEQFF. The CDR3 DNA is TGTGCCAGCAGCTTAGGGACTAGCGGGAGCACTGAGCAGTTCTTC.

The V and J genes are TRBV19 and TRBJ1-1, with TRBD1 as a possible D gene (5 bases). Germline V gene data show CDR1 as LNHDA and CDR2 as SQIVND (reference sequence). The CDR3 loop spans 16 amino acids. Trimming cost V 4 bases and J 1 base, with 16 bases left between them. DNA of the CDR3: TGTGCCAGTAGTACCCTTACCGGAGGGGCGAACACTGAAGCTTTCTTT. It encodes CASSTLTGGANTEAFF.

V gene TRBV1 combines with J gene TRBJ2-5; the D segment call TRBD2 is taken from the table without a DNA check. TRBV1 is assigned pseudogene status. The CDR3 sequence is 17 residues long. The CDR3 region has the DNA TGCACCAGCAGCCCGTATGATCAGCGGGAGCGTAATGAGACCCAGTACTTC. Translation: CTSSPYDQRERNETQYF.

This clone was detected once. The chain is built from TRBV28 and TRBJ2-3; the D is unclear. Trimming removed 3 bases from V and 2 bases from J, with 12 bases in between. This CDR3 has 15 residues. Germline CDR1 and CDR2: MDHEN and SYDVKM. The CDR3 nucleotides are TGTGCCAGCAGTTTTGCACCGACATCCACAGATACGCAGTATTTT. Its protein is CASSFAPTSTDTQYF.